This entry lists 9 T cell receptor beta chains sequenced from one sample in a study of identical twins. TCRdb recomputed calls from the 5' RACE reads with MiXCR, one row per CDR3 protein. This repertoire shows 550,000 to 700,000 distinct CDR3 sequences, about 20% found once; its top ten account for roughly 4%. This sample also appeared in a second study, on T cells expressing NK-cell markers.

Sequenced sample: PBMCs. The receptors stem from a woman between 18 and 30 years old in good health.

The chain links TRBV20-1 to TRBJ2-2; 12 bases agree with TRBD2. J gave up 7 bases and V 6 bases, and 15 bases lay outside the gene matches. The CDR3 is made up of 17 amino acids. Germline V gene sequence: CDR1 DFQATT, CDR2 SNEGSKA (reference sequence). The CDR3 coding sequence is TGCAGTGCCTTACCAATCGGACTAGCGGGAAGGGTCGGGGAGCTGTTTTTT. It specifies CSALPIGLAGRVGELFF.

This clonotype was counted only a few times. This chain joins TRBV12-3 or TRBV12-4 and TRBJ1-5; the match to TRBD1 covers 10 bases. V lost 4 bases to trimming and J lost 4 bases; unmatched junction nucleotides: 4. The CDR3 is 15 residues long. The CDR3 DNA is TGTGCCAGCAGTTCTGTGGACAGGGGGAATCAGCCCCAGCATTTT. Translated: CASSSVDRGNQPQHF.

CDR3 amino acids: CSVQGTGEGPQFYEQYF. In DNA form, the CDR3 reads TGCAGCGTGCAGGGGACAGGGGAGGGTCCGCAGTTCTACGAGCAGTACTTC. The chain joins TRBV29-1 to TRBJ2-7, with TRBD1 matching over 10 bases. From germline, CDR1 is SQVTM and CDR2 ANQGSEA. This CDR3 has 17 amino acids. V shed 6 bases, J shed 3 bases, and the junction held 17 bases outside the gene matches.

The chain's CDR3 is CASKRQGYGTDTQYF. CDR3 nucleotide sequence: TGTGCCAGCAAACGACAGGGGTACGGCACAGATACGCAGTATTTT. This rearrangement joins TRBV6-1 to TRBJ2-3; 8 bases match TRBD1. The junction had 7 bases not matched to a gene; V was cut back by 7 bases and J by 1 base. From germline, CDR1 is MNHNS and CDR2 SASEGT. The CDR3 consists of 15 residues.

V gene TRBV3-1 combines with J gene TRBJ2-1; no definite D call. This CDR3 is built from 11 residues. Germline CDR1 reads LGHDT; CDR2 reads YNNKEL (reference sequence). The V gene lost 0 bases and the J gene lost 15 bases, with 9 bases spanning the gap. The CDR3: CASSQDFLWFF. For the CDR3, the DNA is TGTGCCAGCAGCCAAGACTTTCTTTGGTTCTTC.

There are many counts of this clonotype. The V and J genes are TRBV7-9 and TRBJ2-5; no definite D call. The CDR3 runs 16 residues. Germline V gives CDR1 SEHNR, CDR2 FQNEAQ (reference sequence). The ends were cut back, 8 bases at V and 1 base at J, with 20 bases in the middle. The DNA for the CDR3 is TGTGCCAGCCCATCTAGTCATCCGGGTACCCAAGAGACCCAGTACTTC. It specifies CASPSSHPGTQETQYF.

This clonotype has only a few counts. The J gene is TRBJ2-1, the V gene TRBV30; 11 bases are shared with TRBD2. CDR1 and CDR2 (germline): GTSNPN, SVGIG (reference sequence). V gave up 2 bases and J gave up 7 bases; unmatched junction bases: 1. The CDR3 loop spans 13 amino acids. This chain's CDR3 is CAWSLAGGNEQFF. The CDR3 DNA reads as TGTGCCTGGAGTTTAGCGGGAGGGAATGAGCAGTTCTTC.

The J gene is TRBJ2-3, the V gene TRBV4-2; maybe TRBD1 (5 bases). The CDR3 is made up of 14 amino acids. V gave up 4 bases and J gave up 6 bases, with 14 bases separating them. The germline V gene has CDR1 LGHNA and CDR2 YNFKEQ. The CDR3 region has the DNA TGTGCCAGCAGCCCAGTTACAGCAGGGGATACGCAGTATTTT. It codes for CASSPVTAGDTQYF.

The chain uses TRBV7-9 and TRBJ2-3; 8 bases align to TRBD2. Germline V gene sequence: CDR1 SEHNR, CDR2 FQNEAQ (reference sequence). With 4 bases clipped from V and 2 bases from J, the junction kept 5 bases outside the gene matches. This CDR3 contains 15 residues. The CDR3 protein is CASSYSAGDTDTQYF. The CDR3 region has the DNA TGTGCCAGCAGCTACTCAGCGGGGGACACAGATACGCAGTATTTT. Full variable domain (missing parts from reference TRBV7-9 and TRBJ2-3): DTGVSQNPRHKITKRGQNVTFRCDPISEHNRLYWYRQTLGQGPEFLTYFQNEAQLEKSRLLSDRFSAERPKGSFSTLEIQRTEQGDSAMYLCASSYSAGDTDTQYFGPGTRLTVL.